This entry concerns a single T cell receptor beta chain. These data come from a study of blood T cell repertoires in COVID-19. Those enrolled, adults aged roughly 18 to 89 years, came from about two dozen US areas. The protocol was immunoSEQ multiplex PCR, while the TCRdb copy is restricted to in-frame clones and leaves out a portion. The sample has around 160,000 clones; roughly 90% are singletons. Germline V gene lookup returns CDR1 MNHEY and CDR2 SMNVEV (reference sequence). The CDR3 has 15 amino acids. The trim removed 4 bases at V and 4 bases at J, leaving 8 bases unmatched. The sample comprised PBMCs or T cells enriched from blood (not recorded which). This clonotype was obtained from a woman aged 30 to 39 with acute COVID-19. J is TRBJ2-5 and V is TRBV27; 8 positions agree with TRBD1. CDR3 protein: CASSSAGQGPETQYF. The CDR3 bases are TGTGCCAGCAGTTCGGCAGGACAGGGCCCAGAGACCCAGTACTTC.